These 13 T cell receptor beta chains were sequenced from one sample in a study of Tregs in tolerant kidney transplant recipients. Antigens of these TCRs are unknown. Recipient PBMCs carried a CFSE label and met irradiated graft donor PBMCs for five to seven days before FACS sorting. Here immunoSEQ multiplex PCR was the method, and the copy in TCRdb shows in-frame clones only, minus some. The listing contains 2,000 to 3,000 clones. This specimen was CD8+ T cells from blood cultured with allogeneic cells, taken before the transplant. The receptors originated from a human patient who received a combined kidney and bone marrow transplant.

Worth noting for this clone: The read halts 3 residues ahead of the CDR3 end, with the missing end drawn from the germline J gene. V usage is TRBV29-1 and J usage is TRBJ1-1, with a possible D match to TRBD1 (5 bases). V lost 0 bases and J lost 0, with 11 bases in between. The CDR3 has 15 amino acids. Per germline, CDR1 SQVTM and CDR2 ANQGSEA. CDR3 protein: CSVEDLKGLNTEAFF. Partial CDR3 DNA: TGCAGCGTTGAAGATCTGAAGGGGTTGAACACTGAA.

CDR3 DNA (partial): TGTGCCAGTAAAATCGGACTAGCGGACAATGAG. It codes for CASKIGLADNE. The full CDR3 sequence reads CASKIGLADNEAFF. The chain recombines TRBV19 with TRBJ1-1; D possibly corresponds to TRBD1 (5 bases). The read stops 3 residues short of the end of the CDR3; the missing end is completed from the germline J gene. Germline V CDR1 and CDR2: LNHDA, SQIVND (reference sequence). This CDR3 is 14 amino acids long.

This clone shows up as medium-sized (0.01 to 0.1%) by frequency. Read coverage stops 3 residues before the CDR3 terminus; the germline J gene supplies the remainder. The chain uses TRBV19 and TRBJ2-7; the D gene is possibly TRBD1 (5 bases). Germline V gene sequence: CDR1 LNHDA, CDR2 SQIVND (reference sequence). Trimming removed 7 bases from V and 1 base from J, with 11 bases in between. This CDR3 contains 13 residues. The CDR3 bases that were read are TGTGCCAGTACCACAGGTACTTCCTACGAG. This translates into CASTTGTSYE. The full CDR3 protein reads CASTTGTSYEQYF. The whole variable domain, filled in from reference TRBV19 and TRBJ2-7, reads DGGITQSPKYLFRKEGQNVTLSCEQNLNHDAMYWYRQDPGQGLRLIYYSQIVNDFQKGDIAEGYSVSREKKESFPLTVTSAQKNPTAFYLCASTTGTSYEQYFGPGTRLTVT.

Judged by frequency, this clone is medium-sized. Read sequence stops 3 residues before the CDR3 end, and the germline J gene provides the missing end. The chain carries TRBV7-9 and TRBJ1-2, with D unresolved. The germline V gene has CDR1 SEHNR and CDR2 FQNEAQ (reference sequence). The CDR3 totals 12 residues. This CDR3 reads CASSLARAGYTF. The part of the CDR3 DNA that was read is TGTGCCAGCAGCTTAGCGCGGGCAGGT.

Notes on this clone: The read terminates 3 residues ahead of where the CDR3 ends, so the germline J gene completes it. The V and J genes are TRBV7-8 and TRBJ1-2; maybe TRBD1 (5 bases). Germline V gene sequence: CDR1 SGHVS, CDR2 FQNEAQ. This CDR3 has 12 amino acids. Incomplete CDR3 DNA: TGTGCCAGCAGCCCCGGGGGGTACGGC. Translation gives CASSPGGYG. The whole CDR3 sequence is CASSPGGYGYTF.

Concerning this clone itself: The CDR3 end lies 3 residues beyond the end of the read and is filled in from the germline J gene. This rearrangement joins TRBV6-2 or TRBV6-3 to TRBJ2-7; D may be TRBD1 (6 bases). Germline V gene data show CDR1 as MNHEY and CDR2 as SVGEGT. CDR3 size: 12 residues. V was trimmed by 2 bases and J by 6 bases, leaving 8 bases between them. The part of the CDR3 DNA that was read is TGTGCCAGCAGTTACGGGGGCTCCGAG. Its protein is CASSYGGSE. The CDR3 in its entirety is CASSYGGSEQYF.

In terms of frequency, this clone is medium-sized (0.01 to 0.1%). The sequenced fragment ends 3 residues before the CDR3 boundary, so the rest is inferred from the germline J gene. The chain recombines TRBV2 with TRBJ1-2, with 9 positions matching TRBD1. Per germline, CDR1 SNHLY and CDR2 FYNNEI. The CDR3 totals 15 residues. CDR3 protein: CASSEKGQGLRGYTF. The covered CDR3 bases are TGTGCCAGCAGCGAAAAGGGACAGGGTCTGCGGGGC.

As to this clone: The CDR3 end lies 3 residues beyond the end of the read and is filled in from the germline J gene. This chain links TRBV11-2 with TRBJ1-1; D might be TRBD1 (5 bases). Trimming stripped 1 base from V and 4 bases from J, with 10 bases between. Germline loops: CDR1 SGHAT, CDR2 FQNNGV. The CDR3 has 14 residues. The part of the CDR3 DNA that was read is TGTGCCAGCAGCTTAGCGGGGGGGGGCACTGAA. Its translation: CASSLAGGGTE. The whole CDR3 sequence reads CASSLAGGGTEAFF.

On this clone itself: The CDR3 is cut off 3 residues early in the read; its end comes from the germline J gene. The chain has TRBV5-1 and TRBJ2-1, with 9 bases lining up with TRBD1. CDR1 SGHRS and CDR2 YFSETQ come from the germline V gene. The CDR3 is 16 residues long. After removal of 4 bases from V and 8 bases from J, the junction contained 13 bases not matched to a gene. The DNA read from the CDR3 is TGCGCCAGCAGCGCCCGGGACAGGGTCATTACGGATGAG. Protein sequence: CASSARDRVITDE. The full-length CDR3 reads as CASSARDRVITDEQFF. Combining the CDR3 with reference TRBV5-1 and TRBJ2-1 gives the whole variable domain KAGVTQTPRYLIKTRGQQVTLSCSPISGHRSVSWYQQTPGQGLQFLFEYFSETQRNKGNFPGRFSGRQFSNSRSEMNVSTLELGDSALYLCASSARDRVITDEQFFGPGTRLTVL.

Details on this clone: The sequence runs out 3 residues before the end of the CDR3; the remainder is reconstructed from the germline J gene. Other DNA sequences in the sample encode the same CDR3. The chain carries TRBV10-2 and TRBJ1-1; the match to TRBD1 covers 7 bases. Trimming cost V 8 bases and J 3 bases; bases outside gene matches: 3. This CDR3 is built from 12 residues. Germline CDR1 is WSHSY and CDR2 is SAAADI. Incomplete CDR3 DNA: TGCGCCAGCGGCAGGGGGGACACTGAA. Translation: CASGRGDTE. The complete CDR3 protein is CASGRGDTEAFF.

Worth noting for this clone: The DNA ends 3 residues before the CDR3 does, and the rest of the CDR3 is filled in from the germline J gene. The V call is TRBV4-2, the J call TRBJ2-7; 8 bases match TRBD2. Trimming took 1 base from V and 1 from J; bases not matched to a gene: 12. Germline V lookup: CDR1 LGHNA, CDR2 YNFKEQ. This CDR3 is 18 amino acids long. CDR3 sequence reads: CASSQVHRGGPFSYEQYF. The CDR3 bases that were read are TGTGCCAGCAGCCAAGTCCATCGCGGGGGGCCGTTTTCCTACGAG.

CDR3 DNA (partial): TGCGCCAGCAGCTTTGCCGGGACAGGCACAGGCACAGATACG. Its protein is CASSFAGTGTGTDT. In full, the CDR3 reads CASSFAGTGTGTDTQYF. V and J are TRBV5-1 and TRBJ2-3; 8 bases are shared with TRBD1. Read data end 3 residues before the CDR3 end; the end is taken from the germline J gene. The CDR3 is 17 residues long. Per the germline V gene, CDR1 is SGHRS and CDR2 is YFSETQ. With 2 bases clipped from V and 1 base from J, the junction kept 9 bases outside the gene matches.

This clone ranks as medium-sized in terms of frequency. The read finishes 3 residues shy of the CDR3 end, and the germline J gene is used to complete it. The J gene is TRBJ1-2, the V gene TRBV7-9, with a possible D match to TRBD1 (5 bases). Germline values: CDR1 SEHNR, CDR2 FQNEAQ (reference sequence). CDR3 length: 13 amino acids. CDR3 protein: CASSHRQYGGYTF. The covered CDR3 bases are TGTGCCAGCAGCCACCGACAGTACGGCGGC.